A single sample gave rise to the 12 T cell receptor beta chains below, sequenced in a study of shared clonotypes between healthy human individuals (dated by TCRdb to 2020 to 2022). The library was prepared using the immunoSEQ multiplex PCR assay. Entries here come from immuneACCESS through TCRdb and include only in-frame sequences with V and J called. Some clones fail to appear in such tables; in the studies checked, an unresolved V gene covers under half of the shortfall, and the cause of the remainder is unknown. The sample has roughly 720,000 clones on record, about 90% of them singletons. Of the sample, less than 40% is held by the ten largest clones. Sequencing input: memory CD8+ T cells from PBMCs. The cell subset or site label of this sample denotes: CD45RO+ cells pooled with CCR7-negative TemRA cells. Source of these receptors: a young man in good health. Some clones in this sample may be carry-over from other donors' samples.

J is TRBJ1-1 and V is TRBV13; 8 positions match TRBD1. The ends lost 5 bases at V and 1 base at J; junction bases unmatched: 3. This CDR3 region has 14 residues. Germline V gene lookup returns CDR1 PRHDT and CDR2 FYEKMQ (reference sequence). CDR3 loop: CASSDGTGNTEAFF. CDR3 coding DNA: TGTGCCAGCAGCGATGGGACAGGGAACACTGAAGCTTTCTTT.

The chain's CDR3 is CSHTTGETQYF. The CDR3 DNA sequence: TGCAGCCACACTACCGGAGAGACCCAGTACTTC. The rearrangement links TRBV29-1 to TRBJ2-5; D remains unclear. Trimming removed 8 bases at V and 4 bases at J, with 11 bases between. Germline V gene data show CDR1 as SQVTM and CDR2 as ANQGSEA. The CDR3 has 11 residues.

The rearrangement uses TRBV27 and TRBJ1-2; the D gene is possibly TRBD1 (5 bases). In germline, CDR1 is MNHEY, CDR2 SMNVEV (reference sequence). The V and J ends lost 6 bases and 8 bases respectively, with 19 bases between them. The CDR3 runs to 14 residues. This CDR3 is CASRERGSLLGYTF. The CDR3 DNA is TGTGCCAGCAGGGAGAGGGGATCTCTTCTCGGCTACACCTTC.

The V call is TRBV5-8, the J call TRBJ1-5; TRBD1 matches 10 bases. There are 15 residues in the CDR3. From germline, CDR1 is SGHTS and CDR2 YDEGEE. V lost 3 bases to trimming and J lost 5 bases; unmatched junction nucleotides: 5. The CDR3 loop reads CASSYGTGVDQPQHF. The CDR3 coding sequence is TGTGCCAGCAGCTACGGGACAGGGGTGGATCAGCCCCAGCATTTT. Full variable domain (missing parts from reference TRBV5-8 and TRBJ1-5): EAGVTQSPTHLIKTRGQQATLRCSPISGHTSVYWYQQALGLGLQFLLWYDEGEERNRGNFPPRFSGRQFPNYSSELNVNALELEDSALYLCASSYGTGVDQPQHFGDGTRLSIL.

Here the CDR3 DNA reads TGTGCCAGCAGCGAGACCCCGAGGGCAGCCTCCTACGAGCAGTACTTC. Translated, it gives CASSETPRAASYEQYF. V and J are TRBV9 and TRBJ2-7; weak D call: TRBD2 (5 bases). The CDR3 runs to 16 residues. V lost 3 bases, J lost 0 bases, and 16 bases lay in between. Germline loops: CDR1 SGDLS, CDR2 YYNGEE.

DNA for the CDR3: TGTGCCAGTAGTATTCGGGCAGCCTATGGCTACACCTTC. Residues: CASSIRAAYGYTF. The chain links TRBV19 to TRBJ1-2; D gene ambiguous. The CDR3 has 13 amino acids. Trimming removed 3 bases at V and 4 bases at J, with 9 bases between. Germline V lookup: CDR1 LNHDA, CDR2 SQIVND (reference sequence).

The rearrangement joins TRBV27 to TRBJ2-3, with D tentatively TRBD1 (5 bases). The V gene lost 5 bases and the J gene lost 0 bases, with 21 bases spanning the gap. Germline CDR1 MNHEY, CDR2 SMNVEV (reference sequence). This CDR3 has 18 residues. CDR3 residues: CASSVRPTGPASTDTQYF. DNA for the CDR3: TGTGCCAGCAGTGTCAGACCCACAGGCCCGGCTAGCACAGATACGCAGTATTTT.

V and J are TRBV9 and TRBJ1-1; 7 bases fit TRBD1. The CDR3 has 13 amino acids. CDR1 and CDR2 (germline): SGDLS, YYNGEE. V dropped 3 bases and J dropped 8; count of bases not matched to a gene: 7. This CDR3 reads CASSDGDRQEAFF. DNA for the CDR3: TGTGCCAGCAGCGATGGGGACAGACAGGAAGCTTTCTTT.

The gene calls are TRBV19 and TRBJ2-7, with no clear D. The V gene's germline CDR1 is LNHDA and CDR2 SQIVND (reference sequence). The CDR3 sequence is 13 residues long. Trimming stripped 1 base from V and 6 bases from J, with 10 bases between. The CDR3 coding sequence is TGTGCCAGTAGTATAGGTGACATCTCCGAGCAGTACTTC. It translates to CASSIGDISEQYF.

The J gene is TRBJ2-1, the V gene TRBV19, with no clear D. The germline V and J ends were trimmed by 6 bases and 8 bases, with 17 bases remaining between them. The CDR3 totals 14 residues. The germline gives CDR1 LNHDA, CDR2 SQIVND (reference sequence). The CDR3 sequence: CASSTLSREDEQFF. The CDR3 DNA sequence: TGTGCCAGTAGCACACTCTCGAGAGAGGATGAGCAGTTCTTC.

The chain combines TRBV7-8 with TRBJ2-4; 8 bases are shared with TRBD1. Germline CDR1 is SGHVS and CDR2 is FQNEAQ. Trimming cost V 5 bases and J 9 bases; bases outside gene matches: 6. This CDR3 is 13 amino acids long. The CDR3 region is CASSAGQGIIQYF. CDR3 nucleotides: TGTGCCAGCAGCGCCGGACAGGGTATCATTCAGTACTTC.

V and J are TRBV5-1 and TRBJ2-1, with TRBD2 identical over 8 bases. After removal of 3 bases from V and 6 bases from J, the junction contained 8 bases not matched to a gene. The CDR3 contains 15 residues. From germline, CDR1 is SGHRS and CDR2 YFSETQ. Written as DNA, the CDR3 is TGCGCCAGCAGCTCGGGACTAGGGGAGGTCAATGAGCAGTTCTTC. Encoded protein: CASSSGLGEVNEQFF.